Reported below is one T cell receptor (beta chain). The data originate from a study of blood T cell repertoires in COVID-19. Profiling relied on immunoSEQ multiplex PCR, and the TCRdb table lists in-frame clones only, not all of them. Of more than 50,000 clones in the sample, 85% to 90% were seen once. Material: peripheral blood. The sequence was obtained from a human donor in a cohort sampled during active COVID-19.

The DNA for the CDR3 is TGTGCCAGCAGTTTGGGACAGGGAAACTTAGAGCAGTACTTC. Its translation: CASSLGQGNLEQYF. The V and J genes are TRBV6-6 and TRBJ2-7; 9 bases agree with TRBD1. Germline V CDR1 and CDR2: MNHNY, SVGAGI (reference sequence). CDR3 size: 14 residues. V lost 4 bases, J lost 7 bases, and 8 bases stayed unmatched.